The clone carrying this T cell receptor (beta chain) was observed at least ten times. What it binds is not known. This sample was taken from a study of human T cells and chemical hapten exposure. The time point: pre-sensitization, week 0. Treatment of the sample: therapeutic diphenylcyclopropenone sensitization with weekly scalp DPC. Extraction yielded total RNA from whole blood (unfractionated). Findings and caveats of the study: With DPC sensitization, TCRs exceeding 1 in 1000 frequency showed no change.

The library put unique molecular identifiers onto individual cDNA molecules. One entry per CDR3 protein, called by TCRdb with MiXCR from the RACE reads. The sample carries 300,000 to 450,000 distinct CDR3 sequences, 5.1% recorded once. Source: whole blood, taken in connection with sensitization to the hapten diphenylcyclopropenone (DPC). This receptor was obtained from a woman aged 45 to 65 with alopecia areata. Some clones in this sample may be carry-over from other donors' samples.

This CDR3 is CASSPQREGTQYF. DNA for the CDR3: TGTGCCAGCTCACCCCAGAGGGAAGGGACCCAGTACTTC. The rearrangement uses TRBV18 and TRBJ2-5; TRBD2 might be the D (5 bases). Deletions cut 3 bases from V and 7 bases from J, with 12 bases between. The length of the CDR3 is 13 residues. The germline V gene has CDR1 KGHSH and CDR2 LQKENI.